This T cell receptor beta chain is drawn from a study of cytomegalovirus exposure and HLA in healthy donors. This CDR3 has 17 amino acids. Germline assignment: CDR1 MGHDK and CDR2 SYGVNS. The V and J ends lost 2 bases and 0 bases respectively, with 11 bases between them. This clone was seen once. Use of 60 Vbeta and 13 Jbeta primers characterized the PCR. Profiled with immunoSEQ multiplex PCR; TCRdb holds only in-frame clones, not every one. This sample has 81,000 or so clones, with just over 75% found just once. The receptor was derived from a man in his fifties in good health and CMV-seropositive. The rearrangement links TRBV25-1 to TRBJ2-6; D may be TRBD1 (6 bases). The sample taken for sequencing was PBMCs. The CDR3 coding sequence is TGTGCCAGCAGTGAAGCAGGGGCCAACTCTGGGGCCAACGTCCTGACTTTC. Translating gives CASSEAGANSGANVLTF.